This note documents a single TCR beta chain sequence. Antigen unknown. Repertoires were generated with immunoSEQ multiplex PCR, while TCRdb's copy carries only in-frame clones and drops some. The profile shows over 120,000 clones, approximately 86% of them singletons. Time point given: blood 4 weeks post-SBRT, at nephrectomy. Treatment noted: 15 Gy SBRT to primary tumor, nephrectomy 4 weeks later. Nephrectomy followed 15 Gy stereotactic body radiation by 4 weeks. Clear cell pathology was present in this patient's renal cell carcinoma. These data are taken from a study of radiation and T cells in renal cell carcinoma. Study-level results: Top tumor clonotypes rose in blood 2 weeks post-radiation, then contracted. Pretreatment tumor biopsies were lacking, so baseline clonotypes are unknown.

CDR3 size: 15 residues. Per the germline V gene, CDR1 is SGHTA and CDR2 is FQGNSA. Trimming cost V 1 base and J 2 bases, with 12 bases left between them. Sequenced here: blood, sampled from a patient whose treatment included radiotherapy and nephrectomy. This receptor was identified in a woman aged 45-65 years with renal cell carcinoma. V is TRBV7-2 and J is TRBJ2-7; the D is unclear. This CDR3 reads CASSLGQAITYEQYF. Here the CDR3 DNA reads TGTGCCAGCAGCTTAGGGCAGGCGATCACCTACGAGCAGTACTTC.